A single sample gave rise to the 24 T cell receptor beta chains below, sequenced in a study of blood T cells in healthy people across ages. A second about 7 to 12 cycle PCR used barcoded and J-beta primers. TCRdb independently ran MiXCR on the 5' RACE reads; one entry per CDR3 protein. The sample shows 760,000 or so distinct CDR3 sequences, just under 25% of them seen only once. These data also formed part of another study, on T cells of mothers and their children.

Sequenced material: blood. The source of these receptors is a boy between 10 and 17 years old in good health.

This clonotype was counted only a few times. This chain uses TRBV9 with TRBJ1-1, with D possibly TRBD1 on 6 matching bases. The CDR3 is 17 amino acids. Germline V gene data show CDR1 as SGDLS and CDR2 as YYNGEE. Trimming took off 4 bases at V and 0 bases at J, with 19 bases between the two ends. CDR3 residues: CASSRNRQGGMNTEAFF. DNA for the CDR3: TGTGCCAGCAGCCGGAACCGACAAGGGGGGATGAACACTGAAGCTTTCTTT. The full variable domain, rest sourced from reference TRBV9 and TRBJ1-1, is DSGVTQTPKHLITATGQRVTLRCSPRSGDLSVYWYQQSLDQGLQFLIQYYNGEERAKGNILERFSAQQFPDLHSELNLSSLELGDSALYFCASSRNRQGGMNTEAFFGQGTRLTVV.

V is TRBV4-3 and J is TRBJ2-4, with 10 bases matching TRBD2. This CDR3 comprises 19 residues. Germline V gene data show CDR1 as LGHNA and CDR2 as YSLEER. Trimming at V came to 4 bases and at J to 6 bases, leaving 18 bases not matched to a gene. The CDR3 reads CASSPFLAGDLTTGNIQYF. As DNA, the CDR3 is TGCGCCAGCAGCCCCTTTCTAGCGGGGGACCTAACGACGGGAAACATTCAGTACTTC.

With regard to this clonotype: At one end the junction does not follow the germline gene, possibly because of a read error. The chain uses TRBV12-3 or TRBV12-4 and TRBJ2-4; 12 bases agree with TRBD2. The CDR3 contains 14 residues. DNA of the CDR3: TGTGCCGGCAGTTTGACTAGCGGGAGAAACATTCAGTACTTC. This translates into CAGSLTSGRNIQYF.

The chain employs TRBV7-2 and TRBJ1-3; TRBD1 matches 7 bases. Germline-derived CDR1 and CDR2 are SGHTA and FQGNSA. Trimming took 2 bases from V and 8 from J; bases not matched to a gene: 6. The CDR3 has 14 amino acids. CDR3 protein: CASSLRPGGDTIYF. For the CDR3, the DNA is TGTGCCAGCAGCTTAAGGCCAGGGGGTGACACCATATATTTT.

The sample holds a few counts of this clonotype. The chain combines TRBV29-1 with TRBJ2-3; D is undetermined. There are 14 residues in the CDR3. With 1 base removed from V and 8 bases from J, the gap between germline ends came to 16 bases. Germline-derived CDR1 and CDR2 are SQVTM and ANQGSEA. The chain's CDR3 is CSVEAELDIGTQYF. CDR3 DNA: TGCAGCGTTGAAGCGGAGCTTGATATTGGTACGCAGTATTTT.

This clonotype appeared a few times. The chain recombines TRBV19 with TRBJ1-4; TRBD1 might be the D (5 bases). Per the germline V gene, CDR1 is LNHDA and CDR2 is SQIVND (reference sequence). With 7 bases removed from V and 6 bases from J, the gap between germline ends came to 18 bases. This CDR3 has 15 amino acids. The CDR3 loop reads CASTPGPGGYEKLFF. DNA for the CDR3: TGTGCCAGTACCCCAGGGCCTGGGGGGTATGAAAAACTGTTTTTT.

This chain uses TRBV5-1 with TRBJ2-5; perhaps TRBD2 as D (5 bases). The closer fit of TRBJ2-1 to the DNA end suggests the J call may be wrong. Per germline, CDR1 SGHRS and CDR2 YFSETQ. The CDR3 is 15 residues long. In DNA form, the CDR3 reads TGCGCCAGCAGCTCCGACACGGGATCGGGTAATGAGCAGTTCTTC. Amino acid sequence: CASSSDTGSGNEQFF.

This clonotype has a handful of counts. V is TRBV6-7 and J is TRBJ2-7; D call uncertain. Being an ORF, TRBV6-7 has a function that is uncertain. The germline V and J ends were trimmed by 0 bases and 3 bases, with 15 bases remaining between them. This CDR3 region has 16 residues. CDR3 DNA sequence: TGTGCCAGCAGTTACTCGTCCACCACGATAAACTACGAGCAGTACTTC. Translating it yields CASSYSSTTINYEQYF.

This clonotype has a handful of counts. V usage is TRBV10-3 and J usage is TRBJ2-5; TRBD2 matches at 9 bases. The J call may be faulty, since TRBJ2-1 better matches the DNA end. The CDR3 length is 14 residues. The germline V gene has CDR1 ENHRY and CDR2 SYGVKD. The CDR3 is CAISLAGFWNEQFF. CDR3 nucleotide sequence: TGTGCCATCAGTCTAGCGGGATTTTGGAATGAGCAGTTCTTC.

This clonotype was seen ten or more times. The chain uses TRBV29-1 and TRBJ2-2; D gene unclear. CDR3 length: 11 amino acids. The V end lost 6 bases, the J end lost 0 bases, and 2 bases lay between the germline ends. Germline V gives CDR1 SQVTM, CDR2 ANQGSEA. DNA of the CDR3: TGCAGCGTCGCGAACACCGGGGAGCTGTTTTTT. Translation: CSVANTGELFF.

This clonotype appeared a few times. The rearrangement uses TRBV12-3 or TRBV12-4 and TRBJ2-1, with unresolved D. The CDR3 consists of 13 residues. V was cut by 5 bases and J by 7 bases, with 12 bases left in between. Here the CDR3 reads CASSPILGNEQFF. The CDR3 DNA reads TGTGCCAGCAGTCCGATTTTAGGTAATGAGCAGTTCTTC.

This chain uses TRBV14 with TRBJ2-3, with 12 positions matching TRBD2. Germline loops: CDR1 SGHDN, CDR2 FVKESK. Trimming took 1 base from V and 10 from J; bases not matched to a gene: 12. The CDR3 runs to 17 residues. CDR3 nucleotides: TGTGCCAGCAGCCAAGGAGGACTAGCGGGGCCCGGATTGTCGCAGTATTTT. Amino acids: CASSQGGLAGPGLSQYF.

This chain's CDR3 is CASSQDDVTSGRVTGELFF. The CDR3 DNA sequence: TGCGCCAGCAGCCAAGATGACGTTACTAGCGGGAGGGTAACCGGGGAGCTGTTTTTT. This sequence joins TRBV4-1 and TRBJ2-2; 13 nucleotides agree with TRBD2. From germline, CDR1 is MGHRA and CDR2 YSYEKL. V lost 0 bases to trimming and J lost 5 bases; unmatched junction nucleotides: 9. There are 19 residues in the CDR3.

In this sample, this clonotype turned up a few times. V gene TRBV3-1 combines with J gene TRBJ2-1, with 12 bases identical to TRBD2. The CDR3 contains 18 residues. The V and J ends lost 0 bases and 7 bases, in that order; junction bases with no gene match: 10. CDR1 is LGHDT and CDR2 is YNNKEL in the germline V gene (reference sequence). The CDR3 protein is CASSQDLIVTSGGNEQFF. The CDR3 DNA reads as TGTGCCAGCAGCCAAGATCTCATTGTGACTAGCGGGGGAAATGAGCAGTTCTTC.

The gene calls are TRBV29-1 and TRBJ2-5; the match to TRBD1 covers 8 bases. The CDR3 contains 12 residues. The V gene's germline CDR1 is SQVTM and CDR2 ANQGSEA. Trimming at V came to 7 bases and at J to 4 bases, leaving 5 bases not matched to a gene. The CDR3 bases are TGCAGCGGGGGAGACAGGGGAGAGACCCAGTACTTC. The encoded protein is CSGGDRGETQYF.

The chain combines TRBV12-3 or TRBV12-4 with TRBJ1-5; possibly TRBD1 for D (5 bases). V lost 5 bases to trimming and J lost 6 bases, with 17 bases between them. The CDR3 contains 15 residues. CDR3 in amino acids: CASSPAGQGSQPQHF. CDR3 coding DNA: TGTGCCAGCAGTCCAGCAGGGCAGGGATCTCAGCCCCAGCATTTT.

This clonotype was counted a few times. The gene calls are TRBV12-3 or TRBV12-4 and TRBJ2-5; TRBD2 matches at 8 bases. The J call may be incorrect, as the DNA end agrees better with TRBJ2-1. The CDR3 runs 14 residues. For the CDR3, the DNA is TGTGCCAGCAGTTTAGGGACTAGCTCCCCTGAGCAGTTCTTC. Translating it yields CASSLGTSSPEQFF.

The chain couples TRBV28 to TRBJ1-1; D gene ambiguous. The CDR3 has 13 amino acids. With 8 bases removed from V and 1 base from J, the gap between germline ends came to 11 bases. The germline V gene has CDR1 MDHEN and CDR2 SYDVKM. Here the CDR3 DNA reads TGTGCCAGCCACGCAAGTAAGAACACTGAAGCTTTCTTT. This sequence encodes CASHASKNTEAFF.

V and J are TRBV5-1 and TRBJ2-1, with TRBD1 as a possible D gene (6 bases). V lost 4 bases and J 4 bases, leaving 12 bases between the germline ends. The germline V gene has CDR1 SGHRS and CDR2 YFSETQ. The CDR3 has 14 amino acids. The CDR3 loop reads CASSPRDIYNEQFF. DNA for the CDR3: TGCGCCAGCAGCCCCCGGGACATATACAATGAGCAGTTCTTC.

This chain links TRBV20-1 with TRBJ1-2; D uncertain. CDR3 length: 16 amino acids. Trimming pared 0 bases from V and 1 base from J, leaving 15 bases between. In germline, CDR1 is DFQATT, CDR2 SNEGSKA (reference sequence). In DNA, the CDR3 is TGCAGTGCTAGAGATACCATTTATGGGTTTAACTATGGCTACACCTTC. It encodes CSARDTIYGFNYGYTF.

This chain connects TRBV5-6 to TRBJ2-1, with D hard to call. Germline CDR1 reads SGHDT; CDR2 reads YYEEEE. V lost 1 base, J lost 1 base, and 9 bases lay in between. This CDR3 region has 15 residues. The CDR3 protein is CASSLPTLSYNEQFF. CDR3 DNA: TGTGCCAGCAGCTTGCCAACTCTATCCTACAATGAGCAGTTCTTC.

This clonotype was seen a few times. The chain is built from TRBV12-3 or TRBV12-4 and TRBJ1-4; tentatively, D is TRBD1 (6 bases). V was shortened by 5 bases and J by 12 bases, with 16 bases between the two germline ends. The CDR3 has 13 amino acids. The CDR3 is CASSPINREELFF. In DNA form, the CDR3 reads TGTGCCAGCAGTCCAATTAACAGGGAAGAACTGTTTTTT.

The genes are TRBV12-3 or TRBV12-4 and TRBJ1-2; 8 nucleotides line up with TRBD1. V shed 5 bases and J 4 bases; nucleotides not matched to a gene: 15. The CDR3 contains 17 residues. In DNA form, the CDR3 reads TGTGCCAGCAGTGATCCGGGACAGGAGCGTAGGGTCTATGGCTACACCTTC. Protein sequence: CASSDPGQERRVYGYTF.

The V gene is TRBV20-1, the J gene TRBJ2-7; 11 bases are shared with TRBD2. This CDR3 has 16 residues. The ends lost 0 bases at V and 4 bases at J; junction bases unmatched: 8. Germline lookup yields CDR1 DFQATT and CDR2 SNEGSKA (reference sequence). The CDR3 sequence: CSARDLAGGGSYEQYF. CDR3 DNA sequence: TGCAGTGCTAGAGATCTAGCGGGGGGTGGATCTTACGAGCAGTACTTC.